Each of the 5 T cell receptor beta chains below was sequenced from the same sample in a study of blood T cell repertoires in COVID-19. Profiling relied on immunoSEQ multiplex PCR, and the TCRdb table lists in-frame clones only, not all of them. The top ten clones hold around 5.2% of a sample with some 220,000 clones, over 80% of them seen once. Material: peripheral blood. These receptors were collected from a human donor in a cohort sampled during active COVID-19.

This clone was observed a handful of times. DNA for the CDR3: TGCGCCAGCAGCCGGGGACTAGCGGGAAGGGGCGAGCAGTTCTTC. This gives the protein CASSRGLAGRGEQFF. The rearrangement links TRBV4-1 to TRBJ2-1; 13 bases match TRBD2. CDR1 is MGHRA and CDR2 is YSYEKL in the germline V gene. This CDR3 region has 15 residues. The ends lost 4 bases at V and 10 bases at J; junction bases unmatched: 7.

CDR3 amino acids: CASSVEIGTGGEQYF. CDR3 nucleotide sequence: TGTGCCAGCAGCGTAGAAATTGGGACAGGGGGCGAGCAGTACTTC. V gene TRBV9 combines with J gene TRBJ2-7; TRBD1 matches at 11 bases. Unmatched junction bases numbered 5, after V lost 0 bases and J lost 6 bases. The CDR3 has 15 residues. CDR1 and CDR2 from the germline V gene are SGDLS and YYNGEE.

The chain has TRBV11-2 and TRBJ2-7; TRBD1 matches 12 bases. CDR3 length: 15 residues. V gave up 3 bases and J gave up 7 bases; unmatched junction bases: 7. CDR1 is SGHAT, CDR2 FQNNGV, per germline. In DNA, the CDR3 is TGTGCCAGCAGCTTCGAGGGACAGGGGGCGAGTGAGCAGTACTTC. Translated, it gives CASSFEGQGASEQYF. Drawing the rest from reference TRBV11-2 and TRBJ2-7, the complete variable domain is EAGVAQSPRYKIIEKRQSVAFWCNPISGHATLYWYQQILGQGPKLLIQFQNNGVVDDSQLPKDRFSAERLKGVDSTLKIQPAKLEDSAVYLCASSFEGQGASEQYFGPGTRLTVT.

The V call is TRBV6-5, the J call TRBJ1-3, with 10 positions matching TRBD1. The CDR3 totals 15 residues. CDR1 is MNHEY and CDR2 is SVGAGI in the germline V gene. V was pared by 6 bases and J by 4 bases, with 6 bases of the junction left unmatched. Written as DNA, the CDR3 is TGTGCCAGCAGACGACAGGGGGCGCGGGGAAACACCATATATTTT. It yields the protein CASRRQGARGNTIYF.

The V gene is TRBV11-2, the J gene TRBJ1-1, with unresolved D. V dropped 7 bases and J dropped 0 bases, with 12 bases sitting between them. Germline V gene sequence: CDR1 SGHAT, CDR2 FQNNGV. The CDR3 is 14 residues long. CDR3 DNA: TGTGCCAGCACGAAAAATCGGTTGAACACTGAAGCTTTCTTT. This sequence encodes CASTKNRLNTEAFF.